This T cell receptor beta chain was sequenced in a study of blood T cells in healthy people across ages. Overall study: Per every two T cells, about one barcoded beta molecule was captured by template switching.

PCR was performed a second time for about 6 to 11 cycles using a sample-barcoded 5' primer and a J-beta primer mix. TCRdb processed the 5' RACE reads anew with MiXCR; each CDR3 protein has one entry. The sample lists about 1.8 million distinct CDR3 sequences, about 50% occurring once. This clonotype was observed a few times. Germline V gene lookup returns CDR1 SGHTA and CDR2 FQGNSA. This CDR3 is built from 16 residues. The J segment lost 7 bases and the V segment lost 4 bases, leaving 4 bases of the junction unmatched. This sequence originates from a woman between 40 and 50 years old in good health. The sample consisted of blood. This rearrangement joins TRBV7-2 to TRBJ2-1, with TRBD2 matching 16 bases. The CDR3 DNA is TGTGCCAGCAGCTCGGGACTAGCGGGGGGGCAAAATGAGCAGTTCTTC. Its translation: CASSSGLAGGQNEQFF.